The 32 T cell receptor beta chains presented below share a single source sample, sequenced in a study of a mutant IDH1 vaccine in newly diagnosed glioma (dated by TCRdb to the early 2020s). Per the publication, the time point label means: week 47, end of study. A 20-mer mutant IDH1 peptide at 300 micrograms in Montanide made up each vaccine dose, which was injected subcutaneously together with topical imiquimod. These receptors have no identified antigens. The library relied on the immunoSEQ multiplex PCR assay. TCRdb mirrors the immuneACCESS table, restricted to in-frame sequences. Some clones are absent from its copies; in checked studies, under half trace to an unresolved V gene, and the reason for the others is unknown. The sample table lists fewer than 35,000 clones, roughly 84% of them with a count of one. In total, the top ten clones hold less than 30% of the sample. This material consisted of PBMCs, taken from a glioma patient whose treatment included an IDH1 peptide vaccine. The receptors derive from a man aged 25-45 years with glioma.

The chain employs TRBV6-6 and TRBJ2-3; TRBD1 agrees at 10 bases. Looked up from germline, CDR1 is MNHNY and CDR2 is SVGAGI (reference sequence). CDR3 length: 16 residues. V gave up 2 bases and J gave up 1 base; unmatched junction bases: 3. CDR3 sequence reads: CASSYLGTGGTDTQYF. DNA for the CDR3: TGTGCCAGCAGTTACCTAGGGACAGGGGGCACAGATACGCAGTATTTT.

The CDR3 region has the DNA TGTGCCAGCAGCTTAAGGGGGCGGTCAGGGGCCAACGTCCTGACTTTC. It yields the protein CASSLRGRSGANVLTF. The V gene is TRBV7-6, the J gene TRBJ2-6; TRBD1 matches at 7 bases. CDR1 is SGHVS, CDR2 FNYEAQ, per germline. V was clipped by 2 bases and J by 4 bases; unmatched bases: 5. The CDR3 runs 16 residues.

This sequence joins TRBV6-6 and TRBJ1-1; 9 nucleotides align to TRBD1. The CDR3 has 14 amino acids. Germline V gene lookup returns CDR1 MNHNY and CDR2 SVGAGI (reference sequence). V gave up 4 bases and J gave up 5 bases; unmatched junction bases: 5. The CDR3 is CASSSRQGETEAFF. The CDR3 DNA follows: TGTGCCAGCAGTTCCCGACAGGGGGAAACTGAAGCTTTCTTT.

The chain is built from TRBV10-3 and TRBJ2-7; the D is unclear. The CDR3 is 12 amino acids. CDR1 and CDR2 (germline): ENHRY, SYGVKD. CDR3 nucleotide sequence: TGTGCCATCAGTGAATGGTGGTCCGGCCCACGAGTA. It translates to CAISEWWSGPRV.

The J gene is TRBJ2-1, the V gene TRBV5-4, with 10 bases matching TRBD1. CDR3 length: 16 amino acids. V trimming: 2 bases; J trimming: 8 bases; junction bases outside the gene matches: 10. Germline CDR1 reads SGHNT; CDR2 reads YYREEE (reference sequence). Here the CDR3 reads CASSFPGQGNQYEQFF. CDR3 nucleotides: TGTGCCAGCAGCTTCCCGGGACAGGGGAATCAGTATGAGCAGTTCTTC.

CDR3 sequence: CATSITGMGVSSTDTQYF. The CDR3 DNA follows: TGTGCCACCAGCATCACAGGGATGGGGGTGTCTAGCACAGATACGCAGTATTTT. This chain uses TRBV15 with TRBJ2-3, with a weak D call TRBD1 (6 bases). The CDR3 spans 18 residues. Germline assignment: CDR1 LNHNV and CDR2 YYDKDF (reference sequence). V lost 4 bases and J 0 bases, leaving 20 bases between the germline ends.

The chain employs TRBV2 and TRBJ1-3, with D perhaps TRBD1 (6 bases). Trimming removed 3 bases from V and 3 bases from J, with 12 bases in between. The CDR3 has 15 amino acids. Germline V gene data show CDR1 as SNHLY and CDR2 as FYNNEI. CDR3 in DNA: TGTGCCAGCAGTGACATGGGACAAAGTGGAAACACCATATATTTT. Residues: CASSDMGQSGNTIYF.

In its sample, this clone was seen a few times. The chain recombines TRBV5-1 with TRBJ1-1, with unresolved D. The ends were cut back, 0 bases at V and 3 bases at J, with 12 bases in the middle. The CDR3 runs to 15 residues. Germline CDR1 SGHRS, CDR2 YFSETQ. The CDR3 region has the DNA TGCGCCAGCAGCTTGGAGGGAATTGGGGACACTGAAGCTTTCTTT. Its translation is CASSLEGIGDTEAFF.

The gene calls are TRBV6-4 and TRBJ2-1, with 15 bases identical to TRBD2. Germline V gene sequence: CDR1 MRHNA, CDR2 SNTAGT. V lost 7 bases, J lost 0 bases, and 4 bases stayed unmatched. The CDR3 has 17 residues. The CDR3 sequence: CASTRTSGGASYNEQFF. CDR3 coding DNA: TGTGCCAGCACCCGGACTAGCGGGGGGGCCTCCTACAATGAGCAGTTCTTC.

The chain couples TRBV4-1 to TRBJ2-2, with a tentative D call TRBD1 (5 bases). V was shortened by 4 bases and J by 4 bases, with 10 bases between the two germline ends. CDR1 and CDR2 from the germline V gene are MGHRA and YSYEKL. The CDR3 contains 14 residues. The CDR3 DNA sequence: TGCGCCAGCAGCCTTAGGGGCGGCACCGGGGAGCTGTTTTTT. This gives the protein CASSLRGGTGELFF.

The chain recombines TRBV30 with TRBJ2-7, with TRBD2 matching 9 bases. This CDR3 region has 13 residues. Trimming removed 8 bases from V and 1 base from J; junction bases left unmatched: 6. Germline lookup yields CDR1 GTSNPN and CDR2 SVGIG (reference sequence). The CDR3 is CAEGLAVSYEQYF. The CDR3 coding sequence is TGTGCCGAGGGACTAGCAGTTTCCTACGAGCAGTACTTC.

This chain connects TRBV9 to TRBJ2-7; 8 bases agree with TRBD2. Unmatched junction bases numbered 7, after V lost 0 bases and J lost 2 bases. The CDR3 has 16 residues. In germline, CDR1 is SGDLS, CDR2 YYNGEE. CDR3 coding DNA: TGTGCCAGCAGCGTAGCACCCGCCGGGGGGGCCTACGAGCAGTACTTC. The encoded protein is CASSVAPAGGAYEQYF.

This sequence joins TRBV6-1 and TRBJ1-2, with TRBD1 matching 8 bases. The CDR3 covers 14 residues. Germline CDR1 MNHNS, CDR2 SASEGT. Losses at the gene ends were 7 bases for V and 4 bases for J; bases not matched to a gene: 8. The CDR3 protein is CASNPDRVFYGYTF. The CDR3 coding sequence is TGTGCCAGCAATCCGGACAGGGTTTTCTATGGCTACACCTTC.

The CDR3 DNA follows: TGTGCCAGCAGCTTGCCTAGCGGGGGGGCCAGAGAGACCCAGTACTTC. This encodes CASSLPSGGARETQYF. This rearrangement joins TRBV5-4 to TRBJ2-5; TRBD2 matches at 12 bases. Losses at the gene ends were 1 base for V and 4 bases for J; bases not matched to a gene: 5. This CDR3 comprises 16 residues. Germline V gene sequence: CDR1 SGHNT, CDR2 YYREEE (reference sequence).

This clone has more than one count but fewer than ten. The gene calls are TRBV2 and TRBJ1-1; tentatively, D is TRBD1 (5 bases). CDR3 length: 13 amino acids. From germline, CDR1 is SNHLY and CDR2 FYNNEI. V dropped 7 bases and J dropped 1 base, with 10 bases sitting between them. CDR3 region: CASNQGGNTEAFF. The CDR3 DNA reads TGTGCCAGCAATCAGGGTGGGAACACTGAAGCTTTCTTT.

V and J are TRBV5-8 and TRBJ1-1; D gene unclear. The CDR3 is 13 amino acids. Looked up from germline, CDR1 is SGHTS and CDR2 is YDEGEE. Trimming cost V 3 bases and J 5 bases, with 11 bases left between them. CDR3 amino acids: CASSSYVDTEAFF. In nucleotides, the CDR3 is TGTGCCAGCAGCTCCTATGTGGATACTGAAGCTTTCTTT. Using reference TRBV5-8 and TRBJ1-1 for the parts outside the CDR3, the full variable domain is EAGVTQSPTHLIKTRGQQATLRCSPISGHTSVYWYQQALGLGLQFLLWYDEGEERNRGNFPPRFSGRQFPNYSSELNVNALELEDSALYLCASSSYVDTEAFFGQGTRLTVV.

The V gene is TRBV2, the J gene TRBJ2-3, with 11 bases matching TRBD2. Trimming cost V 6 bases and J 6 bases; bases outside gene matches: 11. Germline V CDR1 and CDR2: SNHLY, FYNNEI. The CDR3 covers 16 residues. In nucleotides, the CDR3 is TGTGCCAGCAGGCGACAACTAGCGGGAGAGTGGGATACGCAGTATTTT. Its translation: CASRRQLAGEWDTQYF.

CDR3 sequence: CASSLSGNPNTEAFF. The CDR3, as DNA: TGTGCCAGCAGCTTATCCGGCAATCCGAACACTGAAGCTTTCTTT. The genes are TRBV7-9 and TRBJ1-1; D remains ambiguous. Trimming stripped 2 bases from V and 1 base from J, with 11 bases between. Per germline, CDR1 SEHNR and CDR2 FQNEAQ (reference sequence). CDR3 length: 15 amino acids.

The chain links TRBV14 to TRBJ1-5; unclear D gene. Germline CDR1 SGHDN, CDR2 FVKESK. This CDR3 has 18 residues. Trimming took 1 base from V and 4 from J, leaving 20 bases between them. CDR3 in DNA: TGTGCCAGCAGCCAAGCCCTTGCGACCCCCCCCCTGAATCAGCCCCAGCATTTT. Its protein is CASSQALATPPLNQPQHF.

This sequence joins TRBV5-1 and TRBJ1-2; no clear D. The CDR3 has 11 residues. Deletions cut 0 bases from V and 8 bases from J, with 5 bases between. Germline CDR1 is SGHRS and CDR2 is YFSETQ. CDR3 protein: CASSLDGGYTF. The CDR3 nucleotides are TGCGCCAGCAGCTTGGACGGCGGCTACACCTTC.

This sequence joins TRBV15 and TRBJ2-7, with a tentative D call TRBD2 (5 bases). Germline CDR1 and CDR2: LNHNV and YYDKDF (reference sequence). The CDR3 consists of 15 residues. Trimming stripped 4 bases from V and 3 bases from J, with 16 bases between. In DNA form, the CDR3 reads TGTGCCACCAGCATAGTCCGGGGTATACACTACGAGCAGTACTTC. Translated, it gives CATSIVRGIHYEQYF.

This chain uses TRBV9 with TRBJ2-5; D not resolved. CDR1 and CDR2 from the germline V gene are SGDLS and YYNGEE. Trimming stripped 0 bases from V and 5 bases from J, with 11 bases between. The CDR3 totals 14 residues. In nucleotides, the CDR3 is TGTGCCAGCAGCGTAGAGTCTAGGCACGAGACCCAGTACTTC. This encodes CASSVESRHETQYF. Filled out from reference TRBV9 and TRBJ2-5, the complete variable domain reads DSGVTQTPKHLITATGQRVTLRCSPRSGDLSVYWYQQSLDQGLQFLIQYYNGEERAKGNILERFSAQQFPDLHSELNLSSLELGDSALYFCASSVESRHETQYFGPGTRLLVL.

This chain connects TRBV30 to TRBJ2-1; D is unresolved. The V end lost 3 bases, the J end lost 9 bases, and 12 bases lay between the germline ends. The CDR3 contains 12 residues. CDR1 GTSNPN and CDR2 SVGIG come from the germline V gene (reference sequence). The CDR3 is CAWRAGRGEQFF. DNA of the CDR3: TGTGCCTGGAGGGCCGGGCGAGGTGAGCAGTTCTTC. The full variable domain, completed using reference TRBV30 and TRBJ2-1, is SQTIHQWPATLVQPVGSPLSLECTVEGTSNPNLYWYRQAAGRGLQLLFYSVGIGQISSEVPQNLSASRPQDRQFILSSKKLLLSDSGFYLCAWRAGRGEQFFGPGTRLTVL.

This rearrangement joins TRBV7-9 to TRBJ2-1; TRBD1 matches 12 bases. The CDR3 spans 15 residues. V shed 5 bases, J shed 8 bases, and the junction held 7 bases outside the gene matches. Germline V gene data show CDR1 as SEHNR and CDR2 as FQNEAQ (reference sequence). The CDR3 nucleotides are TGTGCCAGCAGCCGCTGGGGACAGGGGGCCTATGAGCAGTTCTTC. Its translation: CASSRWGQGAYEQFF.

The chain couples TRBV30 to TRBJ2-7; D gene uncertain. Trimming left V 4 bases short and J 3 bases short, with 7 bases between. The CDR3 is made up of 11 amino acids. Germline CDR1 reads GTSNPN; CDR2 reads SVGIG (reference sequence). The CDR3 region has the DNA TGTGCCTGGACCACGGGCTACGAGCAGTACTTC. Amino acids: CAWTTGYEQYF.

J is TRBJ1-4 and V is TRBV28; 8 bases are shared with TRBD1. The length of the CDR3 is 13 residues. CDR1 and CDR2 (germline): MDHEN, SYDVKM. Losses at the gene ends were 5 bases for V and 11 bases for J; bases not matched to a gene: 7. CDR3 DNA: TGTGCCAGCAGTCCTGGACAGGGTGGCAAACTGTTTTTT. Residues: CASSPGQGGKLFF.

The chain links TRBV18 to TRBJ1-3; 7 bases line up with TRBD1. Germline CDR1 KGHSH, CDR2 LQKENI. The CDR3 totals 14 residues. V lost 4 bases and J lost 2; bases outside the gene matches: 2. CDR3 DNA: TGTGCCAGCTCACTCGACAGGGCTGGAAACACCATATATTTT. It is translated as CASSLDRAGNTIYF.

This clone came up once. The V gene is TRBV2, the J gene TRBJ1-4, with 9 nucleotides matching TRBD1. Germline CDR1 reads SNHLY; CDR2 reads FYNNEI. The CDR3 runs 15 residues. Trimming took 3 bases from V and 7 from J; bases not matched to a gene: 6. CDR3 in DNA: TGTGCCAGCAGTGATAGGGGGACAGGGCTTGAAAAACTGTTTTTT. It codes for CASSDRGTGLEKLFF.

The chain is built from TRBV7-6 and TRBJ1-1; 8 bases map to TRBD1. The CDR3 is 16 residues long. Germline V gene data show CDR1 as SGHVS and CDR2 as FNYEAQ. The V segment lost 0 bases and the J segment 4 bases; nucleotides outside the gene matches: 7. In DNA form, the CDR3 reads TGTGCCAGCAGCTTAGCACCCCCCACAGGGGGCACTGAAGCTTTCTTT. It codes for CASSLAPPTGGTEAFF.

The chain couples TRBV7-9 to TRBJ1-3; a possible D gene is TRBD1 (6 bases). The CDR3 extends over 14 amino acids. Germline lookup yields CDR1 SEHNR and CDR2 FQNEAQ (reference sequence). V was trimmed by 3 bases and J by 7 bases, leaving 13 bases between them. The CDR3 is CASSFGRGSNTIYF. In DNA, the CDR3 is TGTGCCAGCAGCTTCGGCAGGGGAAGTAACACCATATATTTT. Full variable domain (remainder filled in from reference TRBV7-9 and TRBJ1-3): DTGVSQNPRHKITKRGQNVTFRCDPISEHNRLYWYRQTLGQGPEFLTYFQNEAQLEKSRLLSDRFSAERPKGSFSTLEIQRTEQGDSAMYLCASSFGRGSNTIYFGEGSWLTVV.

The table lists this clone with a few counts. This sample includes further DNA sequences coding for the same CDR3. The chain is built from TRBV19 and TRBJ1-5; D unresolved. Germline lookup yields CDR1 LNHDA and CDR2 SQIVND (reference sequence). V lost 3 bases, J lost 0 bases, and 6 bases lay in between. This CDR3 has 14 residues. The CDR3 reads CASSIRDSNQPQHF. The CDR3 DNA reads TGTGCCAGTAGTATTAGAGATAGCAATCAGCCCCAGCATTTT.

V and J are TRBV6-5 and TRBJ1-1, with a weak D call TRBD1 (5 bases). The CDR3 totals 14 residues. Germline loops: CDR1 MNHEY, CDR2 SVGAGI. V gave up 4 bases and J gave up 8 bases, with 17 bases separating them. This CDR3 is CASSLVPRDPEAFF. CDR3 DNA: TGTGCCAGCAGTTTGGTACCTCGGGACCCCGAAGCTTTCTTT.